The 25 T cell receptor beta chains in this list originate from one sample, sequenced in a study of blood T cell repertoires in COVID-19. Data came from immunoSEQ multiplex PCR; TCRdb stores just in-frame clones and leaves some out. The data contain 40,000 to 55,000 clones, approximately 90% of them singletons. Sequencing was performed on peripheral blood. Every receptor here comes from a man aged 45-65 years with COVID-19, enrolled during active disease.

For the CDR3, the DNA is TGTGCCAGCAGCCAAGCTAGCGGTAACCGCCCCCAAGAGACCCAGTACTTC. Translating it yields CASSQASGNRPQETQYF. This chain joins TRBV3-1 (or the pseudogene TRBV3-2) and TRBJ2-5; 7 positions match TRBD2. The germline gives CDR1 LGHDT, CDR2 YNNKEL (reference sequence). The trim removed 1 base at V and 1 base at J, leaving 9 bases unmatched. CDR3 length equals 17 residues.

CDR3 coding DNA: TGTGCCAGCAGTGAAGAAAGACAGTACAATCAGCCCCAGCATTTT. Protein product: CASSEERQYNQPQHF. The V gene is TRBV6-1, the J gene TRBJ1-5, with D possibly matching TRBD1 (5 bases). Germline CDR1 MNHNS, CDR2 SASEGT. The V and J ends lost 1 base and 3 bases respectively, with 10 bases between them. This CDR3 is 15 amino acids long.

The V and J genes are TRBV11-3 and TRBJ2-5; 10 bases are a match to TRBD1. The CDR3 is made up of 14 amino acids. With 5 bases clipped from V and 5 bases from J, the junction kept 5 bases outside the gene matches. Germline V lookup: CDR1 SGHNT, CDR2 YENEEA. CDR3 DNA sequence: TGTGCCAGCAGCCCGGGACAGGGGTCGGAGACCCAGTACTTC. Translated, it gives CASSPGQGSETQYF.

CDR3 in DNA: TGCGCCAGCAGCTCCGACCTAGGGGCGGGGGAGACCCAGTACTTC. Protein product: CASSSDLGAGETQYF. The gene calls are TRBV5-1 and TRBJ2-5, with D possibly matching TRBD2 (6 bases). The CDR3 has 15 amino acids. Germline CDR1 reads SGHRS; CDR2 reads YFSETQ. Trimming removed 3 bases from V and 5 bases from J, with 17 bases in between. The full variable domain, rest sourced from reference TRBV5-1 and TRBJ2-5, is KAGVTQTPRYLIKTRGQQVTLSCSPISGHRSVSWYQQTPGQGLQFLFEYFSETQRNKGNFPGRFSGRQFSNSRSEMNVSTLELGDSALYLCASSSDLGAGETQYFGPGTRLLVL.

The gene calls are TRBV7-9 and TRBJ2-5, with a possible D match to TRBD1 (6 bases). The V end lost 5 bases, the J end lost 7 bases, and 14 bases lay between the germline ends. This CDR3 has 13 amino acids. The germline gives CDR1 SEHNR, CDR2 FQNEAQ (reference sequence). CDR3 coding DNA: TGTGCCAGCAGCGCAGGGGTGGCGGTGACCCAGTACTTC. This codes for CASSAGVAVTQYF. The full variable domain, completed using reference TRBV7-9 and TRBJ2-5, is DTGVSQNPRHKITKRGQNVTFRCDPISEHNRLYWYRQTLGQGPEFLTYFQNEAQLEKSRLLSDRFSAERPKGSFSTLEIQRTEQGDSAMYLCASSAGVAVTQYFGPGTRLLVL.

The chain has TRBV28 and TRBJ2-7; 13 bases align to TRBD2. The ends lost 7 bases at V and 1 base at J; junction bases unmatched: 16. There are 19 residues in the CDR3. Germline V gene lookup returns CDR1 MDHEN and CDR2 SYDVKM. CDR3 protein: CASTAGGKWGLAGSYEQYF. The DNA of the CDR3 is TGTGCCAGCACCGCGGGGGGAAAGTGGGGACTAGCGGGATCCTACGAGCAGTACTTC.

The V call is TRBV28, the J call TRBJ2-1; D is uncertain. V was clipped by 2 bases and J by 9 bases, with 14 bases between them. CDR1 is MDHEN, CDR2 SYDVKM, per germline. This CDR3 has 14 residues. The CDR3 spells CASSLPHSIREQFF. The CDR3 nucleotides are TGTGCCAGCAGTTTACCCCACTCAATACGTGAGCAGTTCTTC. The variable domain in full, with the rest retrieved from reference TRBV28 and TRBJ2-1, is DVKVTQSSRYLVKRTGEKVFLECVQDMDHENMFWYRQDPGLGLRLIYFSYDVKMKEKGDIPEGYSVSREKKERFSLILESASTNQTSMYLCASSLPHSIREQFFGPGTRLTVL.

The chain employs TRBV30 and TRBJ2-3, with TRBD2 as a possible D gene (6 bases). V dropped 0 bases and J dropped 2 bases, with 12 bases sitting between them. From germline, CDR1 is GTSNPN and CDR2 SVGIG (reference sequence). The CDR3 runs to 15 residues. The CDR3 nucleotides read TGTGCCTGGAGTGTAGGACTAACCCACACAGATACGCAGTATTTT. It translates to CAWSVGLTHTDTQYF.

Worth noting for this clone: At one boundary the junction diverges from the germline segment, which might be a read error. The rearrangement uses TRBV4-3 and TRBJ1-3; 9 bases agree with TRBD1. Per the germline V gene, CDR1 is LGHNA and CDR2 is YSLEER. This CDR3 contains 14 residues. The CDR3 nucleotides read TGCGCCAGCAGCCAGGGTCCGGTTGGACAGGGGCACATTTTT. Translating it yields CASSQGPVGQGHIF.

This sequence joins TRBV30 and TRBJ2-7; D gene uncertain. Germline V gene sequence: CDR1 GTSNPN, CDR2 SVGIG (reference sequence). This CDR3 is 11 amino acids long. Trimming took 0 bases from V and 11 from J, leaving 11 bases between them. The CDR3 here is CAWSVIRTEYF. The CDR3 DNA is TGTGCCTGGAGTGTAATTAGAACCGAGTACTTC.

The chain couples TRBV5-6 to TRBJ2-7; no firm D call. The CDR3 is 14 amino acids. Trimming shortened V by 4 bases and J by 3 bases, and 14 bases separated the two germline ends. CDR1 is SGHDT and CDR2 is YYEEEE in the germline V gene. CDR3 nucleotide sequence: TGTGCCAGCAGCCTCCTCCCCCAGAACTACGAGCAGTACTTC. This encodes CASSLLPQNYEQYF.

This sequence joins TRBV2 and TRBJ2-1, with 8 bases lining up with TRBD1. V lost 5 bases to trimming and J lost 3 bases; unmatched junction nucleotides: 9. The CDR3 extends over 16 amino acids. Germline V CDR1 and CDR2: SNHLY, FYNNEI. The CDR3 coding sequence is TGTGCCAGCAGTCCTCCCGGACAGGGCGGCTACAATGAGCAGTTCTTC. It translates to CASSPPGQGGYNEQFF.

This clone was seen once. The rearrangement uses TRBV4-1 and TRBJ1-4, with 7 bases identical to TRBD1. Trimming at V came to 3 bases and at J to 4 bases, leaving 8 bases not matched to a gene. The CDR3 has 16 amino acids. Germline V CDR1 and CDR2: MGHRA, YSYEKL. The CDR3 nucleotides are TGCGCCAGCAGCCACCCTACAGGGGACGGTAATGAAAAACTGTTTTTT. Residues: CASSHPTGDGNEKLFF.

This rearrangement joins TRBV28 to TRBJ1-1; D might be TRBD1 (6 bases). Germline V lookup: CDR1 MDHEN, CDR2 SYDVKM. The CDR3 totals 16 residues. Deletions cut 4 bases from V and 3 bases from J, with 18 bases between. This CDR3 is CASSSVSYKGDTEAFF. CDR3 DNA: TGTGCCAGCAGTTCCGTATCTTATAAGGGGGACACTGAAGCTTTCTTT.

CDR3 DNA sequence: TGTGCCTGGAGTGAGGGGCCGGGTTCACCCCTCCACTTT. It is translated as CAWSEGPGSPLHF. This chain joins TRBV30 and TRBJ1-6, with a tentative D call TRBD1 (5 bases). Between the trimmed V and J ends, which lost 1 base and 9 bases, there was a span of 10 bases. Germline V gene sequence: CDR1 GTSNPN, CDR2 SVGIG (reference sequence). The CDR3 sequence is 13 residues long.

This chain connects TRBV5-1 to TRBJ2-7; D possibly corresponds to TRBD2 (6 bases). The CDR3 runs to 14 residues. V lost 4 bases and J 2 bases, leaving 13 bases between the germline ends. Germline V lookup: CDR1 SGHRS, CDR2 YFSETQ. CDR3 residues: CASSQNGGAYEQYF. Written as DNA, the CDR3 is TGCGCCAGCAGCCAAAATGGAGGGGCCTACGAGCAGTACTTC.

V and J are TRBV5-6 and TRBJ2-7; 10 bases fit TRBD2. Germline V gene data show CDR1 as SGHDT and CDR2 as YYEEEE. CDR3 length: 18 residues. V lost 4 bases, J lost 2 bases, and 15 bases stayed unmatched. As DNA, the CDR3 is TGTGCCAGCAGCCCCCAAGCGGGAGGGCCTGGATTCCCCTACGAGCAGTACTTC. Translation gives CASSPQAGGPGFPYEQYF.

The rearrangement uses TRBV29-1 and TRBJ2-1, with D possibly being TRBD1 (5 bases). Trimming took off 5 bases at V and 0 bases at J, with 11 bases between the two ends. Germline V gene sequence: CDR1 SQVTM, CDR2 ANQGSEA. This CDR3 contains 14 residues. DNA for the CDR3: TGCAGCGTTCTGGGGCGAGACTCCTACAATGAGCAGTTCTTC. Protein sequence: CSVLGRDSYNEQFF.

The table lists this clone with a count of one. The V call is TRBV29-1, the J call TRBJ2-7; 8 positions match TRBD2. Germline values: CDR1 SQVTM, CDR2 ANQGSEA. The CDR3 sequence is 14 residues long. Trimming removed 4 bases from V and 1 base from J; junction bases left unmatched: 6. The CDR3 region is CSVGRTSRSYEQYF. In DNA, the CDR3 is TGCAGCGTTGGAAGGACTAGCAGATCCTACGAGCAGTACTTC.

The CDR3 DNA reads TGTGCCACCAGCCCAAGTAGCGGGCCTACAGATACGCAGTATTTT. Amino acid sequence: CATSPSSGPTDTQYF. The J gene is TRBJ2-3, the V gene TRBV24-1; 7 bases agree with TRBD2. This CDR3 is 15 amino acids long. Germline V gene data show CDR1 as KGHDR and CDR2 as SFDVKD. Trimming at V came to 7 bases and at J to 3 bases, leaving 9 bases not matched to a gene.

This sequence joins TRBV6-1 and TRBJ1-1; unclear D gene. Germline CDR1 reads MNHNS; CDR2 reads SASEGT. Trimming stripped 3 bases from V and 8 bases from J, with 7 bases between. The CDR3 sequence is 11 residues long. In DNA form, the CDR3 reads TGTGCCAGCAGTGAGAGCATCGAAGCTTTCTTT. It is translated as CASSESIEAFF.

This rearrangement joins TRBV11-2 to TRBJ2-1; TRBD1 is a possible D gene (6 bases). CDR3 length equals 14 residues. V lost 4 bases and J 5 bases, leaving 12 bases between the germline ends. CDR1 SGHAT and CDR2 FQNNGV come from the germline V gene. DNA of the CDR3: TGTGCCAGCAGCTCCGGAAACAGGGACAATGAGCAGTTCTTC. This codes for CASSSGNRDNEQFF. Drawing the rest from reference TRBV11-2 and TRBJ2-1, the complete variable domain is EAGVAQSPRYKIIEKRQSVAFWCNPISGHATLYWYQQILGQGPKLLIQFQNNGVVDDSQLPKDRFSAERLKGVDSTLKIQPAKLEDSAVYLCASSSGNRDNEQFFGPGTRLTVL.

V is TRBV5-4 and J is TRBJ1-2; possible D gene TRBD1, 5 bases. This CDR3 is 11 amino acids long. Germline values: CDR1 SGHNT, CDR2 YYREEE (reference sequence). Trimming left V 0 bases short and J 8 bases short, with 5 bases between. CDR3 DNA sequence: TGTGCCAGCAGCTTGGCAGGGGGCTACACCTTC. This encodes CASSLAGGYTF.

The rearrangement links TRBV6-6 to TRBJ1-1; a weak D match, TRBD1 (5 bases). CDR3 length: 15 amino acids. Germline-derived CDR1 and CDR2 are MNHNY and SVGAGI (reference sequence). Trimming removed 0 bases at V and 4 bases at J, with 12 bases between. CDR3 sequence reads: CASSYSVRVSTEAFF. The CDR3 DNA sequence: TGTGCCAGCAGTTACTCGGTCAGGGTTTCCACTGAAGCTTTCTTT.

The rearrangement uses TRBV18 and TRBJ2-7, with 9 nucleotides matching TRBD1. Germline V lookup: CDR1 KGHSH, CDR2 LQKENI. V was pared by 3 bases and J by 5 bases, with 8 bases of the junction left unmatched. The CDR3 spans 15 residues. CDR3 amino acids: CASSPGTGIYHEQYF. The CDR3 DNA reads TGTGCCAGCTCACCCGGGACAGGGATTTACCACGAGCAGTACTTC.